These T cell receptor beta chains were read from a single sample in a study of T cells in Graves' hyperthyroidism and ophthalmopathy. One entry per CDR3 protein results from TCRdb running MiXCR on the multiplex PCR reads. The sample has 500,000 or so distinct CDR3 sequences, more than 15% seen once. The sample taken for sequencing was blood. Every receptor here comes from a woman aged 18-29 years with Graves' ophthalmopathy. The CDR3 runs from the conserved cysteine through the conserved F or W. D genes are given only for firm matches. Size is stated for part of the rows, as once, few or many counts, or as a class when the clone is expanded.

v_gene	j_gene	abundance	d_gene	CDR3nt	CDR3aa
TRBV3-1	TRBJ1-4	few	-	TGTGCCAGCAGCCATAGCGATTTAACAGGGTACACTAATGAAAAACTGTTTTTT	CASSHSDLTGYTNEKLFF
TRBV11-2	TRBJ2-5	many	-	TGTGCCAGCAGCTTTAGGGGGACCCATTTCTTC	CASSFRGTHFF
TRBV5-1	TRBJ1-1	many	-	TGCGCCAGCACCCCCCAACGCGGAACTGAAGCTTTCTTT	CASTPQRGTEAFF
TRBV11-2	TRBJ2-3	many	TRBD1	TGTGCCAGCAGCTCCCAGGGGACAGGACCACAAGATACGCAGTATTTT	CASSSQGTGPQDTQYF
TRBV30	TRBJ2-7	many	TRBD1	TGTGCCTGGAGTAAAGGACAGGGGTCCTACGAGCAGTACTTC	CAWSKGQGSYEQYF
TRBV27	TRBJ2-2	few	-	TGTGCCAGCAGTCAGGCGTTAGTCGGGGAGCTGTTTTTT	CASSQALVGELFF
TRBV6-1	TRBJ2-1	many	-	TGTGCCAGCAGTGAAGCGGAGCACAATGAGCAGTTCTTC	CASSEAEHNEQFF
TRBV20-1	TRBJ2-3	many	TRBD1	TGCAGTGCCGGTCAGGACAGGGCGGTAGATACGCAGTATTTT	CSAGQDRAVDTQYF
TRBV3-1	TRBJ2-7	many	-	TGTGCCAGCAGCCAAGTCCTCGGGGGGCCCGAGCAGTACTTC	CASSQVLGGPEQYF
TRBV28	TRBJ2-7	-	-	TGTGCCAGCAGTGCTGGGCCCCCACGCGAGCAGTACTTC	CASSAGPPREQYF
TRBV5-6	TRBJ1-1	few	-	TGTGCCAGCAGGGCCGGGACGAACACTGAAGCTTTCTTT	CASRAGTNTEAFF
TRBV19	TRBJ2-7	-	-	TGTGCCAGTACCGCATCTACAGGGACCTCCTCCTACGAGCAGTACTTC	CASTASTGTSSYEQYF
TRBV20-1	TRBJ1-2	-	-	TGCAGTGCTAGAGATTGGGGCACAACGTCGGGCGGCTACACCTTC	CSARDWGTTSGGYTF
TRBV5-1	TRBJ2-5	many	-	TGCGCCAGCAGCGCGACTCGGGAGACCCAGTACTTC	CASSATRETQYF
TRBV6-1	TRBJ1-1	many	TRBD1	TGTGCCACAAAACAGGGGGCGTTGAACACTGAAGCTTTCTTT	CATKQGALNTEAFF
TRBV10-3	TRBJ1-1	many	-	TGTGCCATCAGGGGCGAGGGGGACACTGAAGCTTTCTTT	CAIRGEGDTEAFF
TRBV5-1	TRBJ1-4	-	-	TGCGCCAGCAGCCGTGAAGGGGGGCAGGGTGAAAAACTGTTTTTT	CASSREGGQGEKLFF
TRBV20-1	TRBJ2-7	many	-	TGCAGTGCTAGAGGCAGGAACTCCTACGAGCAGTACTTC	CSARGRNSYEQYF
TRBV28	TRBJ2-1	many	TRBD1	TGTGCCAGCAGTTTGGGACAGGGAACGAACAATGAGCAGTTCTTC	CASSLGQGTNNEQFF
TRBV7-2	TRBJ2-7	many	-	TGTGCCAGCAGCGCCCATTACGGGACCTCTACATACGAGCAGTACTTC	CASSAHYGTSTYEQYF
TRBV7-3	TRBJ2-3	-	TRBD2	TGTGCCAGCAGCCAAACTAGCGGGGGAAACACAGATACGCAGTATTTT	CASSQTSGGNTDTQYF
TRBV20-1	TRBJ2-5	many	-	TGCAGTGCTAGGGATACCGGGACTTATGATGTCGGCGAGACCCAGTACTTC	CSARDTGTYDVGETQYF
TRBV7-9	TRBJ2-1	-	TRBD1	TGTGCCAGCAGCTCCAGGACAGGGATGGGCGATGAGCAGTTCTTC	CASSSRTGMGDEQFF
TRBV7-2	TRBJ1-2	many	-	TGTGCCAGCAGCTTAGCGCCCGCGGCCTATGGCTACACCTTC	CASSLAPAAYGYTF
TRBV4-1	TRBJ2-4	once	TRBD1	TGCGCCAGCAGCCTAGGACAGGATGGTCACATTCAGTACTTC	CASSLGQDGHIQYF
TRBV19	TRBJ2-1	few	-	TGTGCCAGTAGTATTAGGCAATCCTCCTACAATGAGCAGTTCTTC	CASSIRQSSYNEQFF
TRBV6-2/TRBV6-3	TRBJ1-5	-	-	TGTGCCAGCATAAAAAGGGCAGGCAATCAGCCCCAGCATTTT	CASIKRAGNQPQHF
TRBV2	TRBJ1-1	many	-	TGTGCCAGCAGTGCCCTCGGAGGGCAAAACACTGAAGCTTTCTTT	CASSALGGQNTEAFF
TRBV19	TRBJ1-1	-	-	TGTGCCAGTACCCATCAATTATCTGAAGCTTTCTTT	CASTHQLSEAFF
TRBV30	TRBJ2-5	-	-	TGTGCCTGGAGTGCTAGGCCCCGGGCTCGTGACCAGTACTTC	CAWSARPRARDQYF
TRBV3-1	TRBJ2-1	-	TRBD2	TGTGCCAGCAGCCAAGTGGGGCTAGCGGAGAATGAGCAGTTCTTC	CASSQVGLAENEQFF
TRBV6-2/TRBV6-3	TRBJ2-7	-	TRBD2	TGTGCCAGCAGTCGCGGGGGGGCCCCCTACGAGCAGTACTTC	CASSRGGAPYEQYF
TRBV18	TRBJ1-6	few	TRBD1	TGTGCCAGCTCATCCAGGGGGCTTGATTCACCCCTCCACTTT	CASSSRGLDSPLHF
TRBV28	TRBJ1-2	many	-	TGTGCCAGCAGTCCGCCGGGACGGTCGGGCTACACCTTC	CASSPPGRSGYTF
TRBV3-1	TRBJ2-3	many	TRBD2	TGTGCCAGCAGCCTATCAACTAGCGGTGGAGCAGATACGCAGTATTTT	CASSLSTSGGADTQYF
TRBV7-2	TRBJ2-7	-	-	TGTGCCAGCAGCTCCTGGGAAAACGAGCAGTACTTC	CASSSWENEQYF
TRBV20-1	TRBJ2-7	few	-	TGCAGTGCTAGAAATAGGGGCCCCAACTCCTACGAGCAGTACTTC	CSARNRGPNSYEQYF
TRBV7-8	TRBJ2-2	few	-	TGTGCCAGCAATCAGCGCCCGAACACCGGGGAGCTGTTTTTT	CASNQRPNTGELFF
TRBV5-1	TRBJ2-7	few	TRBD1	TGCGCCAGCAGCTTGGTATCCGGACAGGAGGCTCCGTACGAGCAGTACTTC	CASSLVSGQEAPYEQYF
TRBV20-1	TRBJ1-1	many	TRBD1	TGCAGCAAACAGGGGGCGAACACTGAAGCTTTCTTT	CSKQGANTEAFF
TRBV20-1	TRBJ2-7	many	TRBD2	TGCAGTGCTAGAGGGGGGCTAGCGGGATCCTACGAGCAGTACTTC	CSARGGLAGSYEQYF
TRBV6-1	TRBJ2-1	-	TRBD2	TGTGCCAGCAGTTCTATGCCGGGACTATCGGTCAATGAGCAGTTCTTC	CASSSMPGLSVNEQFF
TRBV5-6	TRBJ2-1	many	-	TGTGCCAGCAGCTTGGGTCAGGGTTATGGCAATGAGCAGTTCTTC	CASSLGQGYGNEQFF
TRBV28	TRBJ2-7	many	-	TGTGCCAGCATGGACGGGTACGAGCAGTACTTC	CASMDGYEQYF
TRBV30	TRBJ1-5	many	TRBD1	TGTGCCTGGAGCGCTGGGCAGGGGGGCCGTCAGCCCCAGCATTTT	CAWSAGQGGRQPQHF
TRBV28	TRBJ1-2	-	TRBD1	TGTGCCAGCAGTTTTGGGACAGGGGCGCCTTACTATGGCTACACCTTC	CASSFGTGAPYYGYTF
TRBV27	TRBJ2-1	many	TRBD1	TGTGCCAGCAGTTGGGGGACAGTCTACTCCTACAATGAGCAGTTCTTC	CASSWGTVYSYNEQFF
TRBV28	TRBJ1-2	many	TRBD1	TGTGCCAGCAGATCGGACAGGACTTATTATGGCTACACCTTC	CASRSDRTYYGYTF
TRBV6-1	TRBJ1-1	-	TRBD1	TGTGCCATCAATCCGGGACAGGGGGAAACTGGAGCTTTCTTT	CAINPGQGETGAFF
TRBV5-1	TRBJ2-1	many	TRBD1	TGCGCCAGCAGTCGACAGGGTAACAATGAGCAGTTCTTC	CASSRQGNNEQFF
TRBV7-3	TRBJ2-3	-	-	TGTGCCAGCAGCTTAATGGTGGGGGGCAACACAGATACGCAGTATTTT	CASSLMVGGNTDTQYF
TRBV12-3/TRBV12-4	TRBJ2-7	-	-	TGTGCCAGCAGTTTTGGCTACAAGCAGTACTTC	CASSFGYKQYF
TRBV30	TRBJ2-1	many	-	TGTGCCTGGAATGTAGGTTTCAATGAGCAGTTCTTC	CAWNVGFNEQFF
TRBV12-3/TRBV12-4	TRBJ2-1	few	-	TGTGCCAGCATTCGTTTCAATGAGCAGTTCTTC	CASIRFNEQFF